The rows below give T cell receptor beta chains drawn from one sample of a study of early T cells in non-severe SARS-CoV-2 infection. One entry per CDR3 protein results from TCRdb running MiXCR on the 5' RACE reads. The sample shows about 22,000 distinct CDR3 sequences, approximately 5% of them seen only once. The specimen was whole blood. The receptors were sampled from an adult who was a healthcare worker with PCR-confirmed SARS-CoV-2 infection or an uninfected control (not recorded which). The CDR3 runs from the conserved cysteine through the conserved F or W. D genes are given only for firm matches. Rows give clone size only sometimes, using once, few, many, or a class for an expanded clone.

.	TRBV7-9	13	TRBJ2-7	.	TGTGCCAGCAGCTTAGCACCGGTCTACGAGCAGTACTTC	CASSLAPVYEQYF
many	TRBV29-1	14	TRBJ2-3	.	TGCAGCGTTGAAAGCGGACCAATAACAGATACGCAGTATTTT	CSVESGPITDTQYF
many	TRBV24-1	15	TRBJ2-1	TRBD2	TGTGCCACCAGTGATATAGCGGGTCCCGGGTATGAGCAGTTCTTC	CATSDIAGPGYEQFF
many	TRBV20-1	15	TRBJ2-5	TRBD1	TGCAGTGCTAGAATTGGGACAGCAAACCAAGAGACCCAGTACTTC	CSARIGTANQETQYF
many	TRBV11-3	16	TRBJ2-5	TRBD2	TGTGCCAGCAGCCGCGGACTAGCGGGGGACCAAGAGACCCAGTACTTC	CASSRGLAGDQETQYF
.	TRBV6-5	15	TRBJ2-2	TRBD2	TGTGCCAGCAGTTACTCCCAGCGGGGGACCGGGGAGCTGTTTTTT	CASSYSQRGTGELFF
few	TRBV5-6	13	TRBJ1-2	.	TGTGCCAGCAGCCCCGACAGACGCTATGGCTACACCTTC	CASSPDRRYGYTF
few	TRBV20-1	15	TRBJ1-2	TRBD1	TGCAGTGCTATTCCGGGACAGGGATCTAACTATGGCTACACCTTC	CSAIPGQGSNYGYTF
many	TRBV29-1	14	TRBJ2-3	.	TGCAGCGGACTGACAGTGAGGGGGGGAGATACGCAGTATTTT	CSGLTVRGGDTQYF
many	TRBV9	16	TRBJ2-1	TRBD2	TGTGCCAGCAGCACGACTAGCGGGGGATTCTACAATGAGCAGTTCTTC	CASSTTSGGFYNEQFF
few	TRBV5-1	12	TRBJ1-2	.	TGCGCCAGCAGCCCAACCCAGGATGGCTACACCTTC	CASSPTQDGYTF
many	TRBV6-2/TRBV6-3	11	TRBJ2-7	.	TGTGCCAGCAGGAGAGGGGACGAGCAGTACTTC	CASRRGDEQYF
many	TRBV11-2	17	TRBJ2-7	.	TGTGCCAGCAGCTTAGTCGTAGGGGGGCTGACCCCCTACGAGCAGTACTTC	CASSLVVGGLTPYEQYF
.	TRBV6-2/TRBV6-3	15	TRBJ2-7	TRBD1	TGTGCCAGCAGCAAGGACAGGGGGGGGTTTTACGAGCAGTACTTC	CASSKDRGGFYEQYF
many	TRBV7-9	14	TRBJ1-1	.	TGTGCCAGCAGCCAGGCCGGGAGACACACTGAAGCTTTCTTT	CASSQAGRHTEAFF
few	TRBV11-2	16	TRBJ2-3	.	TGTGCCAGCAGCTTCCAAAGGACTGCTAGCACAGATACGCAGTATTTT	CASSFQRTASTDTQYF
few	TRBV28	12	TRBJ2-7	.	TGTGCCAGCAGTTCGACACAGTTAGAGCAGTACTTC	CASSSTQLEQYF
many	TRBV30	11	TRBJ1-1	.	TGTGCCTGGGAAAGGAACACTGAAGCTTTCTTT	CAWERNTEAFF
many	TRBV7-8	15	TRBJ2-2	.	TGTGCCAGCAGACGGAGACTAGGCGACACCGGGGAGCTGTTTTTT	CASRRRLGDTGELFF
.	TRBV20-1	17	TRBJ1-2	TRBD1	TGCAGTGCTAGAGCCCGGGAGGCTGGGACAGGGTACTATGGCTACACCTTC	CSARAREAGTGYYGYTF
many	TRBV14	16	TRBJ1-2	TRBD1	TGTGCCAGCAGCCAAGTCTTGACAGGGACTGGACATGGCTACACCTTC	CASSQVLTGTGHGYTF
few	TRBV29-1	15	TRBJ2-1	TRBD2	TGCAGCGTTGAAGATAAGGGAGGGTCTGGCAATGAGCAGTTCTTC	CSVEDKGGSGNEQFF
few	TRBV15	17	TRBJ2-7	TRBD1	TGTGCCACCAGCATTCAAATTACAGGGGGCCCCACCTACGAGCAGTACTTC	CATSIQITGGPTYEQYF
few	TRBV27	13	TRBJ2-3	.	TGTGCCAGCAGTTTACTCCAGGGAGATACGCAGTATTTT	CASSLLQGDTQYF
many	TRBV10-3	16	TRBJ2-5	TRBD1	TGTGCCATCAGCGTCAGTCCAGGGGGTACTCAAGAGACCCAGTACTTC	CAISVSPGGTQETQYF
many	TRBV20-1	11	TRBJ2-7	.	TGCAGTGTCTACAGAAACTACGAGCAGTACTTC	CSVYRNYEQYF
many	TRBV14	14	TRBJ1-2	.	TGTGCCAGCAGCCAAGTCAGGGAACCTTATGGCTACACCTTC	CASSQVREPYGYTF
many	TRBV30	13	TRBJ2-1	TRBD2	TGTGCCTGGAGTGACGGGACTACCAATGAGCAGTTCTTC	CAWSDGTTNEQFF
.	TRBV7-9	16	TRBJ2-3	TRBD2	TGTGCCAGCAGCCGGACTAGCGGGGGGGGCACAGATACGCAGTATTTT	CASSRTSGGGTDTQYF
many	TRBV29-1	14	TRBJ2-1	.	TGCAGCGTCCCGGACGAATTCCTTCACAATGAGCAGTTCTTC	CSVPDEFLHNEQFF
many	TRBV6-6	12	TRBJ1-1	.	TGTGCCAGCAGTTACCGGCAGCCTGAAGCTTTCTTT	CASSYRQPEAFF